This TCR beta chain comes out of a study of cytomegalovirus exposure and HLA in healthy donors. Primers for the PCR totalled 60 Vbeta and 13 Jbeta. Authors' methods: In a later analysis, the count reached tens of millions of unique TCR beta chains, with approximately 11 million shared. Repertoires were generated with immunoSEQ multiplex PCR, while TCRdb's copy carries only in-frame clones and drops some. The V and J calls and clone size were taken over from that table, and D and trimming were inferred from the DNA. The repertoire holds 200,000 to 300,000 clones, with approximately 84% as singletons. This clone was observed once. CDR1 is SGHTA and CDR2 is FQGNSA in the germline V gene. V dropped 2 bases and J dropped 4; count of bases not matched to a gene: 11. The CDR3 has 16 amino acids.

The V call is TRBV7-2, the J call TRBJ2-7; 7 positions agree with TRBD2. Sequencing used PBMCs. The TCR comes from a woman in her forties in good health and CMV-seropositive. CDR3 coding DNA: TGTGCCAGCAGCTTAACGGGTGGCGGGAGTCGTTACGAGCAGTACTTC. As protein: CASSLTGGGSRYEQYF.